A selection of T cell receptor beta chains follows, all from one sample in a study of patients and donors after allogeneic stem cell transplantation. One entry per CDR3 protein results from TCRdb running MiXCR on the RT-PCR reads. The sample shows about 410,000 distinct CDR3 sequences, roughly 17% of them seen only once. The sequenced material came from blood, either unsorted or a sorted T cell fraction (not recorded which). These receptors originate from a human donor who was either an allogeneic HSCT recipient or a stem cell or donor lymphocyte infusion donor (not recorded which). It is not recorded whose cells these are; they may come from a transplant donor. CDR3s include the opening cysteine and the closing phenylalanine or tryptophan. D genes are given only for firm matches. Clone size is shown for a subset of rows, as once, few, many or a class of expanded clone.

clone_size d_call j_call v_call cdr3_length cdr3_nt cdr3_aa
few NA TRBJ2-2 TRBV7-2 16 TGTGCCAGCAGCTCCCAGGGTAGCGGACTCACCGGGGAGCTGTTTTTT CASSSQGSGLTGELFF
NA NA TRBJ1-4 TRBV7-2 16 TGTGCCAGCAGCTTACGCGGGGGGCGAATTAATGAAAAACTGTTTTTT CASSLRGGRINEKLFF
NA TRBD1 TRBJ1-5 TRBV12-3/TRBV12-4 15 TGTGCCAGCAGTTTCGGACAGGGGATCAATCAGCCCCAGCATTTT CASSFGQGINQPQHF
few NA TRBJ1-1 TRBV20-1 19 TGCAGTGCTAGATCCACAGGCTTAGGGCGGAAGAGGGGTAACACTGAAGCTTTCTTT CSARSTGLGRKRGNTEAFF
NA NA TRBJ1-1 TRBV20-1 10 TGCAGTGCTATGCGCACTGAAGCTTTCTTT CSAMRTEAFF
NA NA TRBJ1-2 TRBV5-1 15 TGCGCCAGCAGCTTGGGTGGGACTGACTCCTATGGCTACACCTTC CASSLGGTDSYGYTF
few NA TRBJ1-5 TRBV11-1 18 TGTGCCAGCAGCTTAGGGCGAACGCCAAATACAGGCAATCAGCCCCAGCATTTT CASSLGRTPNTGNQPQHF
few NA TRBJ2-7 TRBV21-1 14 TGTGCCAGCAGCACCCGGGACAGGGCCTACGAGCAGTACTTC CASSTRDRAYEQYF
once TRBD2 TRBJ2-7 TRBV6-1 13 TGTGCCAGCAGCACCGGCCCGGGGGGCGAGCAGTACTTC CASSTGPGGEQYF
NA NA TRBJ1-2 TRBV5-1 14 TGCGCCAGCAGCTTTCAAGCCCTTTCACGGGGCTACACCTTC CASSFQALSRGYTF
many NA TRBJ2-7 TRBV21-1 15 TGTGCCAGCAGCAAGGCTGGACAGGGAACCTACGAGCAGTACTTC CASSKAGQGTYEQYF
many NA TRBJ2-1 TRBV12-3/TRBV12-4 17 TGTGCCAGCAGTTTAGTTATACGGGCAGGACTTTACAATGAGCAGTTCTTC CASSLVIRAGLYNEQFF
many NA TRBJ2-6 TRBV5-1 14 TGCGCCAGCAGCTTGGGGGCTGGGGCCAACGTCCTGACTTTC CASSLGAGANVLTF
few NA TRBJ2-6 TRBV3-1 17 TGTGCCAGCAGCCAAGTCGGGGGGCCTGGGGGGGCCAACGTCCTGACTTTC CASSQVGGPGGANVLTF
few TRBD2 TRBJ2-7 TRBV18 14 TGTGCCAGCTCACCCGGGGGAGGGGACTACGAGCAGTACTTC CASSPGGGDYEQYF
NA TRBD1 TRBJ2-6 TRBV7-2 16 TGTGCCAGCAGCCCGGGACAGGGGGCTGGGGCCAACGTCCTGACTTTC CASSPGQGAGANVLTF
NA NA TRBJ2-7 TRBV9 14 TGTGCCAGCAGCGTAGGCGGCAGGGGTTACGAGCAGTACTTC CASSVGGRGYEQYF
many NA TRBJ2-2 TRBV5-1 15 TGCGCCAGCAGCTTCGTACAGGGTCTAGCCGGGGAGCTGTTTTTT CASSFVQGLAGELFF
few TRBD1 TRBJ2-1 TRBV10-3 14 TGTGCCATCAGGCCGGGACAGCCCTACAATGAGCAGTTCTTC CAIRPGQPYNEQFF
many NA TRBJ2-7 TRBV4-1 15 TGCGCCAGCAGCCTCATATCGGGGACGTCCTACGAGCAGTACTTC CASSLISGTSYEQYF
NA NA TRBJ1-1 TRBV18 15 TGTGCCAGCTCACCCGGTGGCGGTGGGAACACTGAAGCTTTCTTT CASSPGGGGNTEAFF
NA TRBD2 TRBJ2-1 TRBV20-1 17 TGCAGTGCTTTGGGACTAGCGGGAGCAACCTCCTACAATGAGCAGTTCTTC CSALGLAGATSYNEQFF